The 23 T cell receptor beta chains below come from one sample, sequenced in a study of spatial heterogeneity in lung cancer. TCRdb passed the 5' RACE reads through MiXCR, listing each CDR3 protein once. The sample records about 44,000 distinct CDR3 sequences, approximately 14% being singletons. Time point reported: sample taken at primary tumor resection. Here the sequenced sample was PBMCs, taken at surgery. The receptors derive from a male donor with early-stage non-small cell lung cancer.

This clonotype was observed a handful of times. The chain employs TRBV29-1 and TRBJ1-1; D is ambiguous. Germline V gene sequence: CDR1 SQVTM, CDR2 ANQGSEA. Trimming left V 7 bases short and J 1 base short, with 13 bases between. CDR3 size: 13 residues. CDR3 DNA: TGCAGCGGGGAATCACAGCGGAACACTGAAGCTTTCTTT. The encoded protein is CSGESQRNTEAFF. Filled out from reference TRBV29-1 and TRBJ1-1, the complete variable domain reads SAVISQKPSRDICQRGTSLTIQCQVDSQVTMMFWYRQQPGQSLTLIATANQGSEATYESGFVIDKFPISRPNLTFSTLTVSNMSPEDSSIYLCSGESQRNTEAFFGQGTRLTVV.

This clonotype was seen a handful of times. The chain recombines TRBV7-2 with TRBJ2-7, with a tentative D call TRBD2 (5 bases). This CDR3 contains 14 residues. Trimming shortened V by 4 bases and J by 3 bases, and 13 bases separated the two germline ends. Germline V gene data show CDR1 as SGHTA and CDR2 as FQGNSA. This CDR3 is CASSYNYRDYEQYF. The CDR3 coding sequence is TGTGCCAGCAGCTACAATTACCGGGACTACGAGCAGTACTTC.

This clonotype turned up a few times. V is TRBV12-3 or TRBV12-4 and J is TRBJ1-1; weak D call: TRBD1 (5 bases). V was trimmed by 7 bases and J by 1 base, leaving 13 bases between them. CDR3 length: 14 amino acids. The DNA of the CDR3 is TGTGCCAGCAACCCGGGACTAGCGAACACTGAAGCTTTCTTT. As protein: CASNPGLANTEAFF.

The chain carries TRBV5-1 and TRBJ1-2; no reliable D call. Trimming cost V 0 bases and J 0 bases, with 6 bases left between them. This CDR3 spans 14 amino acids. The germline V gene encodes CDR1 SGHRS and CDR2 YFSETQ. The CDR3 DNA is TGCGCCAGCAGCTTGGGGCCCTCTAACTATGGCTACACCTTC. Amino acids: CASSLGPSNYGYTF.

The chain carries TRBV12-3 or TRBV12-4 and TRBJ2-6, with D perhaps given as TRBD1 or TRBD2 (5 bases each). The CDR3 is 20 amino acids. Trimming stripped 2 bases from V and 0 bases from J, with 20 bases between. CDR3 residues: CASSLLLRAGSYSGANVLTF. The CDR3 bases are TGTGCCAGCAGTTTATTACTTAGGGCAGGGAGCTACTCTGGGGCCAACGTCCTGACTTTC.

This clonotype occurred a few times. The V and J genes are TRBV20-1 and TRBJ1-4; D might be TRBD1 (5 bases). CDR3 length equals 13 residues. The germline V gene has CDR1 DFQATT and CDR2 SNEGSKA (reference sequence). Trimming shortened V by 3 bases and J by 7 bases, and 12 bases separated the two germline ends. The CDR3 here is CSASPPGPEKLFF. The CDR3 coding sequence is TGCAGTGCTAGCCCGCCGGGACCTGAAAAACTGTTTTTT.

The rearrangement joins TRBV5-1 to TRBJ1-2, with D perhaps matching TRBD1 (5 bases). V dropped 4 bases and J dropped 8 bases, with 12 bases sitting between them. CDR3 length: 12 amino acids. CDR1 SGHRS and CDR2 YFSETQ come from the germline V gene. CDR3 bases: TGCGCCAGCAGCCCTGGACAATACGGCTACACCTTC. It yields the protein CASSPGQYGYTF.

This clonotype was counted at least ten times. The chain combines TRBV7-9 with TRBJ1-6; D is ambiguous. The CDR3 has 12 residues. Per the germline V gene, CDR1 is SEHNR and CDR2 is FQNEAQ (reference sequence). V gave up 1 base and J gave up 9 bases, with 4 bases separating them. Here the CDR3 reads CASSLDRSPLHF. The CDR3 DNA is TGTGCCAGCAGCTTAGACCGTTCACCCCTCCACTTT.

This clonotype was seen more than once but under ten times. The chain links TRBV28 to TRBJ1-4; a possible D gene is TRBD1 (5 bases). Germline V lookup: CDR1 MDHEN, CDR2 SYDVKM. This CDR3 has 14 amino acids. Trimming took 10 bases from V and 4 from J, leaving 16 bases between them. In nucleotides, the CDR3 is TGTGCCACCAAACCGGGACTAAGTAATGAAAAACTGTTTTTT. This gives the protein CATKPGLSNEKLFF.

The chain couples TRBV19 to TRBJ2-1; D gene uncertain. Germline CDR1 reads LNHDA; CDR2 reads SQIVND (reference sequence). CDR3 length equals 15 residues. V lost 4 bases, J lost 3 bases, and 13 bases lay in between. In DNA form, the CDR3 reads TGTGCCAGTAGTACCGACGAAGACATCTACAATGAGCAGTTCTTC. Its translation is CASSTDEDIYNEQFF.

The chain links TRBV7-2 to TRBJ2-5; tentatively, D is TRBD2 (5 bases). CDR3 size: 13 residues. Per the germline V gene, CDR1 is SGHTA and CDR2 is FQGNSA. V gave up 5 bases and J gave up 7 bases, with 14 bases separating them. The CDR3 spells CASSPTDWGTQYF. As DNA, the CDR3 is TGTGCCAGCAGCCCGACGGACTGGGGGACCCAGTACTTC.

The rearrangement uses TRBV5-5 and TRBJ1-2; D is uncertain. The CDR3 is 15 residues long. V lost 0 bases and J 2 bases, leaving 11 bases between the germline ends. Germline V gives CDR1 SGHKS, CDR2 YYEKEE (reference sequence). CDR3: CASSLARQANYGYTF. The CDR3 coding sequence is TGTGCCAGCAGCTTGGCCCGGCAGGCCAACTATGGCTACACCTTC.

The V call is TRBV29-1, the J call TRBJ1-1, with TRBD1 matching over 9 bases. Trimming at V came to 4 bases and at J to 0 bases, leaving 0 bases not matched to a gene. Germline CDR1 and CDR2: SQVTM and ANQGSEA. The CDR3 totals 13 residues. The CDR3 DNA sequence: TGCAGCGTTGGGGACAGGGTGAACACTGAAGCTTTCTTT. Translated, it gives CSVGDRVNTEAFF.

The sample holds many counts of this clonotype. The V and J genes are TRBV28 and TRBJ1-1; D may be TRBD1 (5 bases). Trimming stripped 6 bases from V and 1 base from J, with 12 bases between. Germline lookup yields CDR1 MDHEN and CDR2 SYDVKM. This CDR3 region has 14 residues. The CDR3 DNA reads as TGTGCCAGCAGGTTCAGGGCGACGAACACTGAAGCTTTCTTT. Amino acids: CASRFRATNTEAFF.

There are a few counts of this clonotype. The gene calls are TRBV28 and TRBJ2-3; TRBD1 or TRBD2 may be the D gene (5 bases each). Per the germline V gene, CDR1 is MDHEN and CDR2 is SYDVKM. Trimming removed 6 bases from V and 0 bases from J, with 16 bases in between. CDR3 length equals 16 residues. CDR3 residues: CASRDLAGASTDTQYF. The CDR3 DNA sequence: TGTGCCAGCAGAGATCTTGCCGGGGCTAGCACAGATACGCAGTATTTT.

This chain uses TRBV20-1 with TRBJ2-3; D is unclear. The V end lost 4 bases, the J end lost 5 bases, and 16 bases lay between the germline ends. CDR1 and CDR2 from the germline V gene are DFQATT and SNEGSKA (reference sequence). CDR3 size: 14 residues. The DNA for the CDR3 is TGCAGTGCTAAGTCTCCGGCGGCGGTAGATACGCAGTATTTT. Its protein product is CSAKSPAAVDTQYF.

This clonotype appeared many times. V is TRBV12-5 and J is TRBJ2-5, with D unclear. The germline CDR1 and CDR2 sequences are LGHNT and FRNRAP. The CDR3 runs 17 residues. V was clipped by 4 bases and J by 0 bases, with 18 bases between them. The CDR3 here is CASGSDGNGPYQETQYF. The CDR3, as DNA: TGTGCTAGTGGTTCGGACGGCAACGGGCCGTACCAAGAGACCCAGTACTTC.

A remark on this clonotype: This could be a read error, since a much larger clone is one nucleotide away. This chain connects TRBV5-1 to TRBJ2-3; 9 bases are shared with TRBD1. Looked up from germline, CDR1 is SGHRS and CDR2 is YFSETQ. The CDR3 contains 15 residues. The CDR3 DNA is TGCGCCAGCAGCGTCCGGGACAGGGCTAAAGATACGCTGTATTTT. Protein product: CASSVRDRAKDTLYF.

The chain carries TRBV2 and TRBJ1-2; no firm D call. Germline V gives CDR1 SNHLY, CDR2 FYNNEI. Trimming took 4 bases from V and 2 from J, leaving 8 bases between them. The CDR3 has 13 residues. The CDR3 spells CASSGQQNYGYTF. DNA for the CDR3: TGTGCCAGCAGTGGGCAGCAAAACTATGGCTACACCTTC.

The gene calls are TRBV12-3 or TRBV12-4 and TRBJ1-5; 10 bases are a match to TRBD1. Losses at the gene ends were 5 bases for V and 4 bases for J; bases not matched to a gene: 8. The CDR3 is made up of 16 amino acids. The chain's CDR3 is CASSNPGQGYNQPQHF. CDR3 DNA: TGTGCCAGCAGTAACCCGGGACAGGGGTATAATCAGCCCCAGCATTTT.

This clonotype was picked up many times. This chain connects TRBV6-2 or TRBV6-3 to TRBJ2-5, with unresolved D. This CDR3 spans 11 amino acids. CDR1 and CDR2 from the germline V gene are MNHEY and SVGEGT. V dropped 2 bases and J dropped 5 bases, with 3 bases sitting between them. This chain's CDR3 is CASSYTETQYF. CDR3 bases: TGTGCCAGCAGTTACACGGAGACCCAGTACTTC.

This clonotype was recorded a few times. This chain links TRBV5-8 with TRBJ2-4; D possibly uses TRBD1 or TRBD2 (5 bases each). CDR3 length equals 14 residues. Germline CDR1 SGHTS, CDR2 YDEGEE. Between the trimmed V and J ends, which lost 9 bases and 4 bases, there was a span of 17 bases. CDR3 region: CAIPERGLKNIQYF. The CDR3 DNA follows: TGTGCCATCCCAGAGAGGGGCCTTAAAAACATTCAGTACTTC.

Here the CDR3 DNA reads TGTGCCAGCAGCCGACCGACGACCAGGAACACTGAAGCTTTCTTT. Translation gives CASSRPTTRNTEAFF. V usage is TRBV16 and J usage is TRBJ1-1, with D unclear. CDR3 size: 15 residues. Per the germline V gene, CDR1 is KGHSY and CDR2 is FQNENV. Deletions cut 4 bases from V and 1 base from J, with 13 bases between.